The TCR beta chain under discussion was sequenced for a study of shared clonotypes between healthy human individuals. Study information: Donor composition was two women and three men, aged 18 to 49. Findings and limits, study-wide: Sampling included only blood; tissue repertoires likely differ. Limitation of the genetic and exposure-history diversity represented came from the few donors.

This CDR3 region has 13 residues. V dropped 5 bases and J dropped 2 bases, with 7 bases sitting between them. Germline values: CDR1 SEHNR, CDR2 FQNEAQ (reference sequence). This clone was seen a handful of times. Antigen: not known. Profiled with immunoSEQ multiplex PCR; TCRdb holds only in-frame clones, not every one. The repertoire holds 550,000 to 600,000 clones, with around 81% as singletons. The receptor's source is a woman in her thirties or forties in good health. Some clones in this sample may be carry-over from other donors' samples. The specimen sequenced was PBMCs. The chain combines TRBV7-9 with TRBJ1-3; D remains unclear. The CDR3 loop reads CASSQVAGNTIYF. The CDR3 DNA reads as TGTGCCAGCAGCCAGGTCGCTGGAAACACCATATATTTT.